Listed here is a single T cell receptor (beta chain). Authors' processing steps: Amplification with reference gene primers provided the estimates of nucleated cell counts. Assay used: immunoSEQ multiplex PCR; TCRdb lists only in-frame clones, some missing. V and J calls and clone size are given by that table; D and trimming were obtained from the DNA. The sample lists approximately 110,000 clones, over 80% occurring once. This sample was included in a study of blood T cell repertoires in COVID-19. Study overall: Sites in the United States, Italy and Spain provided acute and convalescent COVID-19 samples. PBMCs, B-cell-depleted T cells, or T cells were the source of the cDNA or gDNA that made up the material.

Germline V lookup: CDR1 MNHEY, CDR2 SVGAGI. The CDR3 length is 14 residues. V was pared by 1 base and J by 8 bases, with 9 bases between. Sequencing was performed on peripheral blood. This receptor was identified in a human donor in a cohort sampled during active COVID-19. The chain uses TRBV6-5 and TRBJ1-6; no clear D. CDR3 sequence reads: CASSYFVADSPLHF. CDR3 bases: TGTGCCAGCAGTTACTTTGTGGCAGATTCACCCCTCCACTTT.